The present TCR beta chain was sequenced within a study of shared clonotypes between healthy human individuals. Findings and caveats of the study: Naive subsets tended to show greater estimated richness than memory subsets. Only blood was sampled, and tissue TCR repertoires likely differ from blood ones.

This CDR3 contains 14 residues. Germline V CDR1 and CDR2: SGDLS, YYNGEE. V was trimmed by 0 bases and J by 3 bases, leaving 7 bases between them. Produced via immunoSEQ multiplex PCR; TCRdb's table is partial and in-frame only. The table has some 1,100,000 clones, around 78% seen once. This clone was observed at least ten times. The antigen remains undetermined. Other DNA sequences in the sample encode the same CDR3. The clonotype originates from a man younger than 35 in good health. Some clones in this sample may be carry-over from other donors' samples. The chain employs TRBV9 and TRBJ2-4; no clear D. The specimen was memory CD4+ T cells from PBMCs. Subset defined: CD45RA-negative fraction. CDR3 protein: CASSVALGKNIQYF. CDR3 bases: TGTGCCAGCAGCGTAGCGCTGGGCAAAAACATTCAGTACTTC.